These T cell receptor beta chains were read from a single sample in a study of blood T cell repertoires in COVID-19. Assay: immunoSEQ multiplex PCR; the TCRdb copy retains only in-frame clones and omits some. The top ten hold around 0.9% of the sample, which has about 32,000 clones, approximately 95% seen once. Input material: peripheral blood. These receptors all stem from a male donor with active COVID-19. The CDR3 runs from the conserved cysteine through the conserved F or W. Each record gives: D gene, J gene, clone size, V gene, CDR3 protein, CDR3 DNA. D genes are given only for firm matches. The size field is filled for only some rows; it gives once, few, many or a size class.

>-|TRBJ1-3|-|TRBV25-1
CASSGPRGYTIYF
TGTGCCAGCAGTGGCCCCAGGGGTTACACCATATATTTT
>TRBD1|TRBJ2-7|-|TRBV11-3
CASSKSGTGLEQYF
TGTGCCAGCAGCAAATCCGGGACAGGGCTCGAGCAGTACTTC
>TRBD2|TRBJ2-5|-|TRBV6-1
CASSALAGENQETQYF
TGTGCCAGCAGTGCACTAGCGGGGGAAAACCAAGAGACCCAGTACTTC
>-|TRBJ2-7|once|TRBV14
CASSERDRLYSYEQYF
TGTGCCAGCAGCGAGCGGGACAGGCTGTACTCCTACGAGCAGTACTTC
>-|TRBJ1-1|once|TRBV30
CACHRFGNTEAFF
TGTGCCTGCCATAGATTTGGGAACACTGAAGCTTTCTTT
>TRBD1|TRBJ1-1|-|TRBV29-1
CSVSDRRNTEAFF
TGCAGCGTCTCGGACAGGCGGAACACTGAAGCTTTCTTT
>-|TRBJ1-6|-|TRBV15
CATSNPRSPLHF
TGTGCCACCAGCAATCCCCGGTCGCCCCTCCACTTT
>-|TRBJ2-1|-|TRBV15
CATSRARVDNEQFF
TGTGCCACCAGCAGAGCTCGGGTAGACAATGAGCAGTTCTTC
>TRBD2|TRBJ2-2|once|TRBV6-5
CASRRAGESTGELFF
TGTGCCAGCAGGAGAGCGGGGGAGAGCACCGGGGAGCTGTTTTTT
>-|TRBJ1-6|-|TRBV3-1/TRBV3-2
CASSQASSSYNSPLHF
TGTGCCAGCAGCCAAGCATCCAGCTCCTATAATTCACCCCTCCACTTT
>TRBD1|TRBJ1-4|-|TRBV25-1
CASSPGGYEKLFF
TGTGCCAGCAGTCCAGGGGGCTATGAAAAACTGTTTTTT